This TCR beta chain was sequenced for a study of regulatory T cells in long-lasting Graves disease. Study-level points and caveats: Preferential use of TRBV28, TRBJ1-2 and TRBJ2-5 was seen in persistent disease.

The CDR3 covers 13 residues. The V end lost 3 bases, the J end lost 6 bases, and 11 bases lay between the germline ends. Time point noted: newly diagnosed GD, antithyroid drugs for less than 3 months. After RNA was extracted from PBMCs, the TCR library was made from it. This clonotype was observed a handful of times. Its antigen remains unknown. Both iRepertoire HTBI primers and Arm-PCR of CDR3 regions were used to build the TCR beta libraries. TCRdb recomputed calls from the multiplex PCR reads with MiXCR, one row per CDR3 protein. The table lists roughly 610,000 distinct CDR3 sequences, about 16% of them singletons. This sample also appeared in a second study, on T cells in Graves' hyperthyroidism and ophthalmopathy.

Sequenced here: peripheral blood mononuclear cells (PBMCs), sampled at new diagnosis, from a patient treated with antithyroid drugs. The TCR originated in a man younger than 30 with Graves disease. The chain is built from TRBV12-3 or TRBV12-4 and TRBJ1-2; D not resolved. The CDR3 here is CASSFSAGDGYTF. CDR3 sequence (DNA): TGTGCCAGCAGTTTTTCGGCAGGTGATGGCTACACCTTC.